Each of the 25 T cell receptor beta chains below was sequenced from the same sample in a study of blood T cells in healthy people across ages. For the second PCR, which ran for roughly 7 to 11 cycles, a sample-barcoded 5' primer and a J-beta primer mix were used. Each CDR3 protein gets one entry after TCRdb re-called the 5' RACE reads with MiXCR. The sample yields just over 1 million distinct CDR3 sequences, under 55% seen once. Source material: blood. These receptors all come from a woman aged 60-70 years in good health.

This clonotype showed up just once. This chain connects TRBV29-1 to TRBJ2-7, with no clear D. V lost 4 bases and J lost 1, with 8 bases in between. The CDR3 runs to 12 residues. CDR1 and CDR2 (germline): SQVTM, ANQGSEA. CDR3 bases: TGCAGCGTTGTAGTGGTGTCCTACGAGCAGTACTTC. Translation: CSVVVVSYEQYF.

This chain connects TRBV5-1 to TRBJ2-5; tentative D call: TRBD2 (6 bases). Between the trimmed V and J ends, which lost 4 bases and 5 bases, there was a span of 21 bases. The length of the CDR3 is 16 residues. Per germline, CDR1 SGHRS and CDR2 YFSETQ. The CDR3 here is CASSGTGTGYRETQYF. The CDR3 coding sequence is TGCGCCAGCAGCGGAACCGGGACTGGGTACAGGGAGACCCAGTACTTC.

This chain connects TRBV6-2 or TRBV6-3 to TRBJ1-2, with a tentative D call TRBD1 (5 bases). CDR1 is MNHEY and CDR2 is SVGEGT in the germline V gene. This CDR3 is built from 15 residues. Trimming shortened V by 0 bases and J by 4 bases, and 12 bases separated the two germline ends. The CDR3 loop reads CASSYSRVRVYGYTF. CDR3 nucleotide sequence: TGTGCCAGCAGTTACTCCAGGGTTCGGGTCTATGGCTACACCTTC.

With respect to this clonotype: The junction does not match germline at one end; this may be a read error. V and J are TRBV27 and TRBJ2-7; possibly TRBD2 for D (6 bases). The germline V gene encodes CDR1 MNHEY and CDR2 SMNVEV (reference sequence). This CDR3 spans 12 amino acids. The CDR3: CAALAETYEQYF. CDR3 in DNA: TGCGCAGCACTAGCCGAGACCTACGAGCAGTACTTC.

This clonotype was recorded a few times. Written as DNA, the CDR3 is TGTGCCAGCAGTTTAACAGGGAGTAGCAATCAGCCCCAGCATTTT. Translating gives CASSLTGSSNQPQHF. This chain joins TRBV27 and TRBJ1-5, with TRBD1 as a possible D gene (6 bases). This CDR3 is 15 amino acids long. Trimming cost V 2 bases and J 0 bases, with 8 bases left between them. From germline, CDR1 is MNHEY and CDR2 SMNVEV (reference sequence).

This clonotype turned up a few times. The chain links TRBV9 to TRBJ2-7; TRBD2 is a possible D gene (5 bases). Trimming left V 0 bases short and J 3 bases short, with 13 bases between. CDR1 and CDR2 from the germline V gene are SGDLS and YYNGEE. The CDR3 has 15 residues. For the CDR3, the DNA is TGTGCCAGCAGCGTAGGAGTCGGGATGGGCTACGAGCAGTACTTC. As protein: CASSVGVGMGYEQYF.

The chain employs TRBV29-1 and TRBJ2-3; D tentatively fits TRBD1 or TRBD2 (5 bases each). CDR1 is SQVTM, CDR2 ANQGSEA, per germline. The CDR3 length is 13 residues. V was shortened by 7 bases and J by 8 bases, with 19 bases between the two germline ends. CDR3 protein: CSDWLLGTATQYF. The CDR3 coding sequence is TGCAGCGACTGGCTCCTGGGGACGGCTACGCAGTATTTT.

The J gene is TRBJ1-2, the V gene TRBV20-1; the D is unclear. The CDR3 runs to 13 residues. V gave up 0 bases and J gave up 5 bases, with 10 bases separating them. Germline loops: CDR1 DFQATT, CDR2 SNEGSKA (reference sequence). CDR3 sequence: CSARDLADYGYTF. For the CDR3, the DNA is TGCAGTGCTAGAGATTTGGCGGATTATGGCTACACCTTC.

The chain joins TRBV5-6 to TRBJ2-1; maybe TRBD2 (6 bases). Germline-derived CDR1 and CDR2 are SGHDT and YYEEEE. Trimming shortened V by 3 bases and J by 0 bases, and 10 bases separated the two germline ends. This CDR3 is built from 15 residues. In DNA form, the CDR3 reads TGTGCCAGCAGCTATTGGGGGGACTCCTACAATGAGCAGTTCTTC. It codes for CASSYWGDSYNEQFF.

The CDR3 is CASSPAVRHATYEQYF. The CDR3 DNA reads TGCGCCAGCAGTCCTGCGGTGAGGCACGCTACCTACGAGCAGTACTTC. The V call is TRBV10-2, the J call TRBJ2-7; D remains unclear. This CDR3 spans 16 amino acids. Trimming took 5 bases from V and 2 from J, leaving 19 bases between them. Germline assignment: CDR1 WSHSY and CDR2 SAAADI.

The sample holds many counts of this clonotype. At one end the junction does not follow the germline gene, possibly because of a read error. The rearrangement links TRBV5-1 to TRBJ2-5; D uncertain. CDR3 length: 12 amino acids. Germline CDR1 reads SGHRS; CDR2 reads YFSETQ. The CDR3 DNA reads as TGTGCCAGCAGCTTATACGGAGAGACCCAGTACTTC. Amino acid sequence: CASSLYGETQYF. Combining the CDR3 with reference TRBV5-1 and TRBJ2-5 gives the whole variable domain KAGVTQTPRYLIKTRGQQVTLSCSPISGHRSVSWYQQTPGQGLQFLFEYFSETQRNKGNFPGRFSGRQFSNSRSEMNVSTLELGDSALYLCASSLYGETQYFGPGTRLLVL.

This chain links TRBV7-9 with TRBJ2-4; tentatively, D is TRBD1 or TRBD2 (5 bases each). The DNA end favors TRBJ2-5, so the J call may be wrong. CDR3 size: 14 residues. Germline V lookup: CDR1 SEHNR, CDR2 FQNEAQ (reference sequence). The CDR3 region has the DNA TGTGCCAGCAGCTTAGTGGGACGCAAAGAGACCCAGTACTTC. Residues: CASSLVGRKETQYF.

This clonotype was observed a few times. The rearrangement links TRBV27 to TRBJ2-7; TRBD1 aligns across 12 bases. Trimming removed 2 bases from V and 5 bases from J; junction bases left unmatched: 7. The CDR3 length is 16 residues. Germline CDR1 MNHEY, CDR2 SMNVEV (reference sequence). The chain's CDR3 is CASSLVGTGGFDEQYF. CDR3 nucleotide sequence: TGTGCCAGCAGTTTAGTTGGGACAGGGGGCTTCGACGAGCAGTACTTC.

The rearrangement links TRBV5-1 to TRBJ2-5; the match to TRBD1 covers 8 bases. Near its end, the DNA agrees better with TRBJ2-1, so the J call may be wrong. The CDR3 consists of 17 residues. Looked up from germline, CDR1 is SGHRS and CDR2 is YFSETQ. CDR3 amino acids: CASSLGRTGLFQETQFF. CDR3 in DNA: TGCGCCAGCAGCTTGGGGCGGACAGGGCTGTTCCAAGAGACCCAGTTCTTC.

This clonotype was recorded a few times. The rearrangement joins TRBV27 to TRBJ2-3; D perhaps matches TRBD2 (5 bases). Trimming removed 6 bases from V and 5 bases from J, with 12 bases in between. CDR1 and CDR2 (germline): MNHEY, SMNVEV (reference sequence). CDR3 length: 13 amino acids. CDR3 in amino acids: CASSPEGRDTQYF. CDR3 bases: TGTGCCAGCAGCCCAGAGGGTAGAGATACGCAGTATTTT.

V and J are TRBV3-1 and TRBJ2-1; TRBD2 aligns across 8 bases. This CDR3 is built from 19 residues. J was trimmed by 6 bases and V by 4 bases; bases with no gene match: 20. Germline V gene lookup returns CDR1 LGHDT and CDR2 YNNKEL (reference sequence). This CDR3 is CASSRGQRTLAGGTNEQFF. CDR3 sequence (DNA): TGTGCCAGCAGCCGCGGACAGCGTACCTTGGCGGGAGGTACCAATGAGCAGTTCTTC.

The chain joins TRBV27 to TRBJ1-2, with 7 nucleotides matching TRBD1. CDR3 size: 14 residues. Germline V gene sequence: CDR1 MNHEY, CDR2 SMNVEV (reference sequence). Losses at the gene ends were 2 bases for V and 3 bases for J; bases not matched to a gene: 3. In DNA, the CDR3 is TGTGCCAGCAGTTTAAAGGGGGCTTACTATGGCTACACCTTC. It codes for CASSLKGAYYGYTF.

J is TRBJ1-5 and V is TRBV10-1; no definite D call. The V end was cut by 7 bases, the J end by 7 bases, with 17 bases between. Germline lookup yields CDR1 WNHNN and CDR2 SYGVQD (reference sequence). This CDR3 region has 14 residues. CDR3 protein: CASISPGFGQPQHF. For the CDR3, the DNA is TGCGCCAGCATCTCCCCGGGGTTCGGGCAGCCCCAGCATTTT.

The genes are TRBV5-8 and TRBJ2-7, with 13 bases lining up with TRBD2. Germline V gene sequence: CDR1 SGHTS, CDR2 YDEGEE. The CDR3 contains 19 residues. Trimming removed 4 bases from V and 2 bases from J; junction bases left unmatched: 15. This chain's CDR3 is CASSPPSRPGLAGTYEQYF. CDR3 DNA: TGTGCCAGCAGCCCCCCAAGTCGACCGGGACTAGCGGGGACCTACGAGCAGTACTTC. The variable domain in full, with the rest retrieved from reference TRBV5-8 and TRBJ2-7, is EAGVTQSPTHLIKTRGQQATLRCSPISGHTSVYWYQQALGLGLQFLLWYDEGEERNRGNFPPRFSGRQFPNYSSELNVNALELEDSALYLCASSPPSRPGLAGTYEQYFGPGTRLTVT.

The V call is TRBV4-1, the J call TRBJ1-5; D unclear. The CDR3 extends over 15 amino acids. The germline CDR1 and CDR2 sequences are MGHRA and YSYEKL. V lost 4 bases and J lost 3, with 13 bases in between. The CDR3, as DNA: TGCGCCAGCAGCCCACGGCTAGGGTTCAATCAGCCCCAGCATTTT. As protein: CASSPRLGFNQPQHF.

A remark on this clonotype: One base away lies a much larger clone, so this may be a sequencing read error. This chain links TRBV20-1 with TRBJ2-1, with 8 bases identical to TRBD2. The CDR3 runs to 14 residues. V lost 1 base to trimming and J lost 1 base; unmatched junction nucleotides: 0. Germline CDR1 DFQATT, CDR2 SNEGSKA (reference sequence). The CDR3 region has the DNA TGCAGTGCTAGAGGCGGGAGGTCCTACAATGAGCAGTTCTTC. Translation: CSARGGRSYNEQFF.

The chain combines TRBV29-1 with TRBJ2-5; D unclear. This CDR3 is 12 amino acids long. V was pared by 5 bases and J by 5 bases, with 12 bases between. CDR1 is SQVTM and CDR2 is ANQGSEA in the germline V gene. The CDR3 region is CSVRSTGETQYF. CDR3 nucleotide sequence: TGCAGCGTTCGATCTACTGGGGAGACCCAGTACTTC.

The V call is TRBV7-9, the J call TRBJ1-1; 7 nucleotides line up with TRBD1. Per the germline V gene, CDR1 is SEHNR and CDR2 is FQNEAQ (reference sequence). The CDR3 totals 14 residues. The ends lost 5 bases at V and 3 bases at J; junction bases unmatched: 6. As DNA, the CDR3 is TGTGCCAGCAGCACCGGGACAGCCTACACTGAAGCTTTCTTT. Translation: CASSTGTAYTEAFF. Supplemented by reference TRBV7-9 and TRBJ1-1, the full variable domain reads DTGVSQNPRHKITKRGQNVTFRCDPISEHNRLYWYRQTLGQGPEFLTYFQNEAQLEKSRLLSDRFSAERPKGSFSTLEIQRTEQGDSAMYLCASSTGTAYTEAFFGQGTRLTVV.

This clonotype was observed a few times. The CDR3 DNA reads as TGTGCCAGCAGTTTACAGTCTAGCGGGAGGGCCTTGGATACGCAGTATTTT. Its protein product is CASSLQSSGRALDTQYF. This chain links TRBV28 with TRBJ2-3; TRBD2 aligns across 12 bases. CDR1 is MDHEN and CDR2 is SYDVKM in the germline V gene. CDR3 length: 17 residues. Trimming at V came to 2 bases and at J to 6 bases, leaving 9 bases not matched to a gene.

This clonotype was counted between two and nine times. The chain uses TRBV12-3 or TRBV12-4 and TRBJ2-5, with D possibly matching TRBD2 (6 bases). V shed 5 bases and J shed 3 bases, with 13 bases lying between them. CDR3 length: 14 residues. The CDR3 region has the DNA TGTGCCAGCAGTCCCGGGGACTTAAAAGAGACCCAGTACTTC. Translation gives CASSPGDLKETQYF.